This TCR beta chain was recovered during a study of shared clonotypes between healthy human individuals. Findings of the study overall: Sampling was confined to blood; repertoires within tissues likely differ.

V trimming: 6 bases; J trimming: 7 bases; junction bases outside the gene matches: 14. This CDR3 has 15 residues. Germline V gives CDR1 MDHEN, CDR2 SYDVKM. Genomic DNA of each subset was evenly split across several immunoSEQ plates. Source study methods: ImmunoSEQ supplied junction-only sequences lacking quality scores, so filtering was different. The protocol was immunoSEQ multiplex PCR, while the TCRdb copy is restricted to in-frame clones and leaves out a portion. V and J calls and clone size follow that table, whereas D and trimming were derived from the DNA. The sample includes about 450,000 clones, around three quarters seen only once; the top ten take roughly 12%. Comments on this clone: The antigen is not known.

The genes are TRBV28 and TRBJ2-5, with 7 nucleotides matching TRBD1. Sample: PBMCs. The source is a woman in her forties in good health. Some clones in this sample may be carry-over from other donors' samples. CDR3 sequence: CASRPGQVLWRTQYF. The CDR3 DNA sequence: TGTGCCAGCAGGCCCGGACAGGTCCTCTGGAGGACCCAGTACTTC.